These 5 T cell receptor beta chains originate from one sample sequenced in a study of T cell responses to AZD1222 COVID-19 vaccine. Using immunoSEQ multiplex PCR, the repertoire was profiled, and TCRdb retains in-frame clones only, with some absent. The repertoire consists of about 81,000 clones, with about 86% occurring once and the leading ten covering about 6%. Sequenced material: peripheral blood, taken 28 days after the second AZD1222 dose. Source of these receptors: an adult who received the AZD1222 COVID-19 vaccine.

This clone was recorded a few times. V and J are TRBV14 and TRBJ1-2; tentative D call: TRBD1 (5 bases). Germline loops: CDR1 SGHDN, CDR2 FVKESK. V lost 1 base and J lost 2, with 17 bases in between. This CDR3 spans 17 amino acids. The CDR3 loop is CASSQVPWGDPNYGYTF. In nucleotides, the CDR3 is TGTGCCAGCAGCCAAGTGCCGTGGGGGGATCCAAACTATGGCTACACCTTC.

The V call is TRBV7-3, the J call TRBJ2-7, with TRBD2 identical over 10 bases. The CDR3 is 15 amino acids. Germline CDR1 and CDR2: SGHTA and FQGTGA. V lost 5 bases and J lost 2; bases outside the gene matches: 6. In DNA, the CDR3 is TGTGCCAGCAGCCTAGGGACTAGCGCTACCTACGAGCAGTACTTC. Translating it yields CASSLGTSATYEQYF.

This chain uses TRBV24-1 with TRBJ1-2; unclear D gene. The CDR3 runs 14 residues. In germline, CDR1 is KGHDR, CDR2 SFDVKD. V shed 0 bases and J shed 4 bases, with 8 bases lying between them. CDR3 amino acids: CATSDLQTPYGYTF. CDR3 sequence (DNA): TGTGCCACCAGTGATTTGCAAACGCCCTATGGCTACACCTTC.

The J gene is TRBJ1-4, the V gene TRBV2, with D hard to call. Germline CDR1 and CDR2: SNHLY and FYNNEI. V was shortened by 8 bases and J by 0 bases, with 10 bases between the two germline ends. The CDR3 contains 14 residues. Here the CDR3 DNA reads TGTGCCAGCCGGAAGAGGGCAACTAATGAAAAACTGTTTTTT. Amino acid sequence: CASRKRATNEKLFF.

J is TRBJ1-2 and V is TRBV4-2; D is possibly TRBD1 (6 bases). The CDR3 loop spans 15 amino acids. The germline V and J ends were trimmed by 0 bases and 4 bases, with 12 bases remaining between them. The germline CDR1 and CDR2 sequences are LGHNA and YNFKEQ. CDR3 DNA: TGTGCCAGCAGCCAAGAAGGGACCAGGGGCTATGGCTACACCTTC. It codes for CASSQEGTRGYGYTF.